The T cell receptor beta chain under discussion was sequenced for a study of T cell changes during pregnancy in multiple sclerosis. This CDR3 is built from 14 residues. CDR1 is MGHRA, CDR2 YSYEKL, per germline. V was shortened by 4 bases and J by 6 bases, with 16 bases between the two germline ends. Method: immunoSEQ multiplex PCR; TCRdb's copy keeps in-frame clones and lacks some. The sample holds roughly 45,000 clones; about 94% are singletons and the top ten take 3.9%. The genes are TRBV4-1 and TRBJ2-7; perhaps TRBD1 as D (6 bases). The clonotype was recovered from a female donor with multiple sclerosis, enrolled in a pregnancy study. The sequencing used CD8+ T cells from peripheral blood mononuclear cells, collected after pregnancy. DNA for the CDR3: TGCGCCAGCAGCCTACAGGGCCTAGGGACCGAGCAGTACTTC. Amino acids: CASSLQGLGTEQYF.